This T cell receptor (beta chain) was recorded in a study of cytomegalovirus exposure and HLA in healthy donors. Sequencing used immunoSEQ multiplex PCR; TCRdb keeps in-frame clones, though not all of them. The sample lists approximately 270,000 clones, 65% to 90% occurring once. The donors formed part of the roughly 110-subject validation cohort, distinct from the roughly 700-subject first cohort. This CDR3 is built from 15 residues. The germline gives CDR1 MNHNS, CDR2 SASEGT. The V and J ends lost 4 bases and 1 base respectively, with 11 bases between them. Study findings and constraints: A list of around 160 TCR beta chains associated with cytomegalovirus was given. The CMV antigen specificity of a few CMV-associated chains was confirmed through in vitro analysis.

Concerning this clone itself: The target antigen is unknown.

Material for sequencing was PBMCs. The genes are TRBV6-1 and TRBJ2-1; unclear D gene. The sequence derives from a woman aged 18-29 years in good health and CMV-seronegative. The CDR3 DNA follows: TGTGCCAGCAGTGGTGAAGGAGTGTCCTACAATGAGCAGTTCTTC. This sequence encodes CASSGEGVSYNEQFF.